This entry describes one T cell receptor (beta chain). Its specific antigen is unknown. It has no much larger one-base neighbor in the sample; base qualities were not kept. The entry originates in a study of blood T cell repertoires in COVID-19 (dated by TCRdb to about 2020). At the level of the whole study: Samples covering the acute and convalescent phases of COVID-19 were provided by collaborators in the United States, Italy and Spain. The material from the prospective study consisted of cDNA or gDNA derived from T cells, B-cell-depleted T cells, or PBMCs. The repertoires were released in a freely available public database intended as a resource for research on the immune response to SARS-CoV-2. Nearly every sample came with metadata listing a de-identified subject ID, COVID-19 status, age in years and sex. Where HLA class I and class II types were available, the types were taken from metadata supplied by the sample provider, not from assay-based typing. Deeply sampled blood TCRbeta repertoires from subjects exposed to, actively infected with, or recovered from COVID-19 were included in the dataset. The samples were drawn from the first 160 participants of the ongoing ImmuneRACE study and from 1,254 subjects provided by 6 global collaborators.

Whole blood was collected in K2EDTA tubes by collaborating institutions according to the institutions' own protocols. For TCRbeta analysis, collaborator samples were shipped as frozen whole blood, as isolated PBMCs, or as DNA extracted from either sample type. Sequences MNHNS (CDR1) and SASEGT (CDR2) are obtained from the germline V gene. From the cysteine through the phenylalanine, the CDR3 covers 15 amino acids. Only the CDR3 part of the read is kept: 45 bases, read in frame from the first base. V is pared back by 2 bases and J by 4 bases, with 12 bases lying between the germline termini. The immunoSEQ Assay, a bias-controlled multiplex PCR, was used to amplify TCRbeta CDR3 regions from genomic DNA. Per the source publication's procedure: Within the assay, amplification of reference gene primers was used to estimate how many nucleated cells each sample contained. To quantify the absolute abundance of each unique TCRbeta CDR3 rearrangement, sequence reads were collapsed and filtered. For each sample, productive Simpson clonality was calculated as the square root of Simpson's diversity index across productive rearrangements. The clones in this table, taken by TCRdb from immuneACCESS, are in-frame only. Not every clone is retained; where verified, under half of the shortfall comes from an unresolved V gene, and the cause of the rest is unknown. The D gene and trimming were derived from the DNA, and the V and J assignments and clone size from that table. The sample table lists approximately 180,000 clones, 80% to 90% of them with a count of one. The top ten clones comprise roughly 1.4% of the sample.

What the study reported, not specific to this receptor: How much clinical and demographic metadata was included differed by source and by participant, and the metadata was provided uncurated.

The sample comprised peripheral blood. The chain joins TRBV6-1 to TRBJ2-1; the D gene is perhaps TRBD1, on 5 matching bases. This sequence was found in a woman aged 45-59 years with acute or convalescent COVID-19. The encoded CDR3 is CASSEQGATYNEQFF. The DNA sequence reads TGTGCCAGCAGTGAACAGGGCGCCACTTACAATGAGCAGTTCTTC.